These 7 T cell receptor beta chains share one sample of origin, sequenced in a study of blood T cell repertoires in COVID-19 (dated by TCRdb to about 2020). The library was made by the immunoSEQ multiplex PCR assay. As stored in TCRdb, this immuneACCESS dataset retains in-frame rearrangements with V and J assigned. A fraction of the clones does not appear; measured against another copy, unresolved V genes explain less than half of the discrepancy, and the remainder lacks a known reason. The sample contains 55,000 to 80,000 clones, around 86% of them found a single time. Together, the top ten hold 9.5% to 15% of the sample. Sample: peripheral blood. All receptors derive from a human donor in a cohort sampled during active COVID-19.

This chain uses TRBV27 with TRBJ2-7; 11 nucleotides line up with TRBD1. Germline loops: CDR1 MNHEY, CDR2 SMNVEV (reference sequence). The junction had 4 bases not matched to a gene; V was cut back by 6 bases and J by 3 bases. The CDR3 has 14 residues. The chain's CDR3 is CASSSGTGGYEQYF. CDR3 in DNA: TGTGCCAGCAGCTCCGGGACAGGGGGCTACGAGCAGTACTTC.

In its sample, this clone was seen a few times. The rearrangement uses TRBV6-5 and TRBJ2-1; 10 bases align to TRBD1. CDR1 and CDR2 (germline): MNHEY, SVGAGI. The V and J ends lost 8 bases and 1 base, in that order; junction bases with no gene match: 5. This CDR3 is built from 15 residues. The CDR3, as DNA: TGTGCCAGCGATAGGGGACAGGGGTCCTACAATGAGCAGTTCTTC. Translation: CASDRGQGSYNEQFF.

The chain has TRBV6-5 and TRBJ2-7; 7 bases map to TRBD1. This CDR3 has 15 amino acids. Germline V gene sequence: CDR1 MNHEY, CDR2 SVGAGI. V shed 0 bases, J shed 3 bases, and the junction held 5 bases outside the gene matches. CDR3 sequence (DNA): TGTGCCAGCAGTTACTCTGCCGGGACAGACTACGAGCAGTACTTC. Translating it yields CASSYSAGTDYEQYF.

The chain recombines TRBV2 with TRBJ1-6, with 8 bases fitting TRBD1. The CDR3 extends over 15 amino acids. Germline lookup yields CDR1 SNHLY and CDR2 FYNNEI. The trim removed 4 bases at V and 10 bases at J, leaving 9 bases unmatched. The CDR3 nucleotides are TGTGCCAGCAGTGCCCACCAGGGGGCGGACTCACCCCTCCACTTT. Protein product: CASSAHQGADSPLHF.

V is TRBV30 and J is TRBJ1-3; 9 nucleotides match TRBD1. This CDR3 contains 14 residues. The germline gives CDR1 GTSNPN, CDR2 SVGIG (reference sequence). V dropped 3 bases and J dropped 2; count of bases not matched to a gene: 2. CDR3 region: CAWRGQGTGNTIYF. CDR3 in DNA: TGTGCCTGGAGGGGACAGGGTACTGGAAACACCATATATTTT.

A few counts support this clone. The gene calls are TRBV7-9 and TRBJ2-7, with 7 nucleotides matching TRBD1. In germline, CDR1 is SEHNR, CDR2 FQNEAQ (reference sequence). The trim removed 4 bases at V and 6 bases at J, leaving 3 bases unmatched. This CDR3 contains 12 residues. The CDR3 coding sequence is TGTGCCAGCAGCTCCCCAGGGGGCGAGCAGTACTTC. It translates to CASSSPGGEQYF.

CDR3 sequence: CASSQAGVEGTEAFF. In nucleotides, the CDR3 is TGCGCCAGCAGCCAAGCGGGGGTGGAGGGCACTGAAGCTTTCTTT. The chain uses TRBV4-3 and TRBJ1-1; a weak D match, TRBD1 (5 bases). The germline gives CDR1 LGHNA, CDR2 YSLEER. The CDR3 spans 15 residues. The V and J ends lost 1 base and 4 bases respectively, with 13 bases between them.